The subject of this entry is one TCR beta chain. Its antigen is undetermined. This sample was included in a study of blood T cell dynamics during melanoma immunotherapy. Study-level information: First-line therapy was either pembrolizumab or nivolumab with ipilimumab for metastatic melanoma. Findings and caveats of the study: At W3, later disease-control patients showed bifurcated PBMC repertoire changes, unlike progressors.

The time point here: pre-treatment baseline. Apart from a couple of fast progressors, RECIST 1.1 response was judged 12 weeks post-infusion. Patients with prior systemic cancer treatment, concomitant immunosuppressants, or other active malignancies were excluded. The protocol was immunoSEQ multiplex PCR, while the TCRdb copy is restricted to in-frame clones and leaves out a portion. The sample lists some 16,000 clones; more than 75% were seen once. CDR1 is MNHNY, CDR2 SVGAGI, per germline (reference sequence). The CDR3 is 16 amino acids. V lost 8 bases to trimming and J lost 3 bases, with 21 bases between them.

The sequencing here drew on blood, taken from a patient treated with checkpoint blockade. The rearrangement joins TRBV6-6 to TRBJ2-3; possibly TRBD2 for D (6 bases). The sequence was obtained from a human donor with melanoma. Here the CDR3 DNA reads TGTGCCAGCCGCGATGGGACTTTGGTACGGACAGATACGCAGTATTTT. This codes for CASRDGTLVRTDTQYF.